Listed below are T cell receptor beta chains from one sample, sequenced in a study of T cell responses to AZD1222 COVID-19 vaccine. Assay used: immunoSEQ multiplex PCR; TCRdb lists only in-frame clones, some missing. The table includes under 200,000 clones, about 91% detected once. Specimen: peripheral blood, collected 28 days after the second AZD1222 dose. These receptors were obtained from an adult who received the AZD1222 COVID-19 vaccine. Each CDR3 is given with its conserved first and last residue. The D gene is left open where the match is weak.

d_call	cdr3_length	v_call	j_call	cdr3_aa	cdr3_nt
-	21	TRBV21-1	TRBJ2-2	CASNFTRGTGSGREENGELFF	TGTGCCAGCAACTTTACCCGCGGCACAGGGTCGGGGCGGGAGGAGAACGGGGAGCTGTTTTTT
-	16	TRBV3-1/TRBV3-2	TRBJ1-5	CASSQGPAGSNQPQHF	TGTGCCAGCAGCCAGGGGCCGGCGGGAAGCAATCAGCCCCAGCATTTT
TRBD1	17	TRBV7-8	TRBJ2-3	CASSLDRGYPSTDTQYF	TGTGCCAGCAGCTTGGACAGGGGGTACCCTAGCACAGATACGCAGTATTTT
TRBD1	14	TRBV4-3	TRBJ2-2	CASSLGQDTGELFF	TGCGCCAGCAGCTTGGGACAGGACACCGGGGAGCTGTTTTTT
-	18	TRBV7-7	TRBJ1-2	CASSYPPNDRFTNYGYTF	TGTGCTAGCAGCTACCCACCCAATGACAGGTTTACTAACTATGGCTACACCTTC
TRBD1	14	TRBV27	TRBJ1-5	CASSSTGGVQPQHF	TGTGCCAGCAGTTCGACAGGGGGCGTGCAGCCCCAGCATTTT
TRBD1	15	TRBV24-1	TRBJ1-1	CATSDRTGTLTEAFF	TGTGCCACCAGTGATCGGACAGGGACCCTCACTGAAGCTTTCTTT
TRBD2	16	TRBV28	TRBJ2-1	CASSGRLAGGYNEQFF	TGTGCCAGCAGTGGACGACTAGCGGGAGGTTACAATGAGCAGTTCTTC
TRBD1	12	TRBV27	TRBJ1-1	CASRTGGTEAFF	TGTGCCAGCAGGACAGGGGGAACTGAAGCTTTCTTT
TRBD1	17	TRBV25-1	TRBJ1-2	CASSEGTGGLANYGYTF	TGTGCCAGCAGTGAAGGGACAGGGGGCTTGGCTAACTATGGCTACACCTTC
TRBD2	16	TRBV11-2	TRBJ2-1	CASSHARGRGGFEQFF	TGTGCCAGCAGCCACGCCCGGGGGCGGGGGGGTTTTGAGCAGTTCTTC
-	15	TRBV19	TRBJ1-1	CASSNRVRMNTEAFF	TGTGCCAGTAGTAACCGGGTGAGGATGAACACTGAAGCTTTCTTT